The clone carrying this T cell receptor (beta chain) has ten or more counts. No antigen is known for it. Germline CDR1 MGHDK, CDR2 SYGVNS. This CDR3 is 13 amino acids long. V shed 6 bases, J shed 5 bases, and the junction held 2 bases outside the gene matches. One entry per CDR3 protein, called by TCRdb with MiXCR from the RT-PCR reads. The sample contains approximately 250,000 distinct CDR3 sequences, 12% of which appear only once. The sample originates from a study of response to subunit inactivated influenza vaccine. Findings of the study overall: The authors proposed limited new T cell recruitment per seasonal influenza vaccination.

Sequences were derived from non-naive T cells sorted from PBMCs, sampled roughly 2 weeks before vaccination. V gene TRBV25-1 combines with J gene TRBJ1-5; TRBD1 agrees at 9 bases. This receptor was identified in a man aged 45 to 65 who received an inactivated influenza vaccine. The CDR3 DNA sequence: TGTGCCAGCAGGGGACAGGGATATCAGCCCCAGCATTTT. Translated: CASRGQGYQPQHF.